Below are 6 T cell receptor beta chains sequenced from a single sample in a study of T cell clonality in common variable immunodeficiency. Method: immunoSEQ multiplex PCR; TCRdb's copy keeps in-frame clones and lacks some. Altogether about 64,000 clones were found in the sample, and no singletons occur. Material for sequencing was peripheral blood mononuclear cells. All receptors derive from a person between 18 and 75 years old in good health.

This clone was seen at least ten times. Coverage ceases 3 residues before the CDR3 finishes, and the germline J gene fills in the end. This chain joins TRBV20-1 and TRBJ2-1; 8 bases align to TRBD2. The CDR3 spans 14 residues. Germline V gene data show CDR1 as DFQATT and CDR2 as SNEGSKA (reference sequence). Unmatched junction bases numbered 1, after V lost 3 bases and J lost 0 bases. The CDR3 DNA, read in part, is TGCAGTGCTAGTAGCGGGGCCTCCTACAATGAG. This codes for CSASSGASYNE. The entire CDR3 protein reads CSASSGASYNEQFF.

For this clone: The CDR3 end falls 3 residues outside the read, so it is completed with the germline J gene. V gene TRBV2 combines with J gene TRBJ1-5; TRBD1 is a possible D gene (6 bases). Germline assignment: CDR1 SNHLY and CDR2 FYNNEI. This CDR3 has 16 residues. Trimming pared 7 bases from V and 0 bases from J, leaving 16 bases between. CDR3 DNA (partial): TGTGCCAGCACAGGGGCAACTTTGGGTAGCAATCAGCCC. Amino acids: CASTGATLGSNQP. The whole CDR3 sequence is CASTGATLGSNQPQHF.

This clone has at least ten counts. Coverage ceases 3 residues before the CDR3 finishes, and the germline J gene fills in the end. This rearrangement joins TRBV4-2 to TRBJ2-2, with 13 nucleotides matching TRBD2. CDR3 size: 17 residues. Germline trimming cut 3 bases from V and 6 bases from J; bases unmatched to any gene: 7. Germline V lookup: CDR1 LGHNA, CDR2 YNFKEQ. The sequenced part of the CDR3 DNA is TGTGCCAGCAGCCACGGACTAGCGGGAGTAGGCGCCGGGGAG. Encoded protein: CASSHGLAGVGAGE. The whole CDR3 is CASSHGLAGVGAGELFF.

This clone was detected many times. From the germline J gene comes the end of the CDR3, since the read stops 3 residues before it. The rearrangement uses TRBV5-1 and TRBJ2-7; TRBD2 matches 8 bases. Germline CDR1 and CDR2: SGHRS and YFSETQ. J lost 0 bases, V lost 3 bases, and 5 bases had no gene match. This CDR3 spans 15 amino acids. Partial CDR3 DNA: TGCGCCAGCAGCTGGGGCGGGGGGAGCTCCTACGAG. Its translation: CASSWGGGSSYE. The full CDR3 protein reads CASSWGGGSSYEQYF.

On this clone: Coverage ceases 3 residues before the CDR3 finishes, and the germline J gene fills in the end. V is TRBV7-9 and J is TRBJ1-1, with D maybe TRBD1 (5 bases). V gave up 1 base and J gave up 6 bases, with 6 bases separating them. This CDR3 comprises 12 residues. The germline V gene encodes CDR1 SEHNR and CDR2 FQNEAQ (reference sequence). Incomplete CDR3 DNA: TGTGCCAGCAGCTTAGGGGGGGCTGAA. Its protein product is CASSLGGAE. The whole CDR3 protein reads CASSLGGAEAFF. Based on the CDR3 plus reference TRBV7-9 and TRBJ1-1, the full variable domain is DTGVSQNPRHKITKRGQNVTFRCDPISEHNRLYWYRQTLGQGPEFLTYFQNEAQLEKSRLLSDRFSAERPKGSFSTLEIQRTEQGDSAMYLCASSLGGAEAFFGQGTRLTVV.

In its sample, this clone was seen many times. The sequenced fragment ends 3 residues before the CDR3 boundary, so the rest is inferred from the germline J gene. This chain connects TRBV28 to TRBJ2-7, with a weak D call TRBD1 (6 bases). V was shortened by 3 bases and J by 0 bases, with 9 bases between the two germline ends. Germline V gene sequence: CDR1 MDHEN, CDR2 SYDVKM. This CDR3 comprises 14 residues. CDR3 DNA (partial): TGTGCCAGCAGTTTCTTGGACAGCTCCTACGAG. Its translation is CASSFLDSSYE. In full, the CDR3 is CASSFLDSSYEQYF.